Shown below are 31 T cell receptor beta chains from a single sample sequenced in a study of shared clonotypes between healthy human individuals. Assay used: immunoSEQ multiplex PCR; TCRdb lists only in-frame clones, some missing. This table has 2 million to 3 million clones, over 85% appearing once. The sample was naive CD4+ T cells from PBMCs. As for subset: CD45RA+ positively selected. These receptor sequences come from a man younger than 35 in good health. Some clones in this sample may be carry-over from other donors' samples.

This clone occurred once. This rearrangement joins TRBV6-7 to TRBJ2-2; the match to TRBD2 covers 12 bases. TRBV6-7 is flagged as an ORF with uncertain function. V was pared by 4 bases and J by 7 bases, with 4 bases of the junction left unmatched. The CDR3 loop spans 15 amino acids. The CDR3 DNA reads TGTGCCAGCAGTTTGGGACTAGCGGGCGACGGGGAGCTGTTTTTT. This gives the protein CASSLGLAGDGELFF.

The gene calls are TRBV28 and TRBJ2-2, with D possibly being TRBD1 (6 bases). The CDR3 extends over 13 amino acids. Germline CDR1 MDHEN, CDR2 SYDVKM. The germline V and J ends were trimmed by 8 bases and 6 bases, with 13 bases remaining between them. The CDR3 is CASGNRASGELFF. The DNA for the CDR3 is TGTGCCAGCGGCAACAGGGCATCCGGGGAGCTGTTTTTT.

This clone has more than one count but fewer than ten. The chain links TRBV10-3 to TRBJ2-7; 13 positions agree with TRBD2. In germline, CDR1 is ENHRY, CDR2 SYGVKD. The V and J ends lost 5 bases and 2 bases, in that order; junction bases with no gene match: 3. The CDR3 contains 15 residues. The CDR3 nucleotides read TGTGCCATCAGTACCGGGACTAGCGGGACCTACGAGCAGTACTTC. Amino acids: CAISTGTSGTYEQYF.

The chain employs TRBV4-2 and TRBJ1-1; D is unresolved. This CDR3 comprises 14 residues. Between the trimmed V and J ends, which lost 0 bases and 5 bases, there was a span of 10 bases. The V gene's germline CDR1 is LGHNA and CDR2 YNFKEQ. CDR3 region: CASSQDGLTTEAFF. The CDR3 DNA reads TGTGCCAGCAGCCAAGATGGGTTAACGACTGAAGCTTTCTTT.

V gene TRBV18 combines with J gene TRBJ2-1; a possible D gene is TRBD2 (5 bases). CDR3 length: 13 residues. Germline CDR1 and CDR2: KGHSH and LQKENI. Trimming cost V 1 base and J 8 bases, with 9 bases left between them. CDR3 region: CASSPLLADEQFF. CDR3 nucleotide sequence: TGTGCCAGCTCACCACTCCTAGCCGATGAGCAGTTCTTC.

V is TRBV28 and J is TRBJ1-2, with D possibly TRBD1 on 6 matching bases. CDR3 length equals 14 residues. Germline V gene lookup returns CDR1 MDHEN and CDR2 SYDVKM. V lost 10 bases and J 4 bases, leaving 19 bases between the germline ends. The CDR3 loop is CATMGGGFVYGYTF. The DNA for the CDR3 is TGTGCCACCATGGGGGGGGGCTTTGTCTATGGCTACACCTTC.

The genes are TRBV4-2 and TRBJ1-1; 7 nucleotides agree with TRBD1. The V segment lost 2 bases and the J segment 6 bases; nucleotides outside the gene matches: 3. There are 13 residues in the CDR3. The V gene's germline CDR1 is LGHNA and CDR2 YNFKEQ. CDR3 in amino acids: CASSQPGQPEAFF. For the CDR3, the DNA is TGTGCCAGCAGCCAACCGGGACAGCCTGAAGCTTTCTTT.

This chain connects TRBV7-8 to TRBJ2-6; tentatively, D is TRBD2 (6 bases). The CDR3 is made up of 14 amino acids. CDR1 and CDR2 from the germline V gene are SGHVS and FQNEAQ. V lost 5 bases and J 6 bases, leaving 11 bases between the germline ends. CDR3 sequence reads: CASSLGGKANVLTF. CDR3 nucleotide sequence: TGTGCCAGCAGCCTCGGAGGGAAGGCCAACGTCCTGACTTTC.

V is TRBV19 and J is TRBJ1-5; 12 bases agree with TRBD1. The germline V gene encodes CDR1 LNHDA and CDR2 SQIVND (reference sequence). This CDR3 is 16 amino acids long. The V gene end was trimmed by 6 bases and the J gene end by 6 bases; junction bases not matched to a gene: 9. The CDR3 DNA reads TGTGCCAGTAGCGGGACAGGGGGCTTTTTAGCTCAGCCCCAGCATTTT. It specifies CASSGTGGFLAQPQHF.

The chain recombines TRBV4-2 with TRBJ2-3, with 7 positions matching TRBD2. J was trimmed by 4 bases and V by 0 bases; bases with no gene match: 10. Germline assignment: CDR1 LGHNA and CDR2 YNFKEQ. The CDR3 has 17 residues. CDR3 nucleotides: TGTGCCAGCAGCCAAGATTCGCGGGAGATAGGCCCAGATACGCAGTATTTT. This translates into CASSQDSREIGPDTQYF.

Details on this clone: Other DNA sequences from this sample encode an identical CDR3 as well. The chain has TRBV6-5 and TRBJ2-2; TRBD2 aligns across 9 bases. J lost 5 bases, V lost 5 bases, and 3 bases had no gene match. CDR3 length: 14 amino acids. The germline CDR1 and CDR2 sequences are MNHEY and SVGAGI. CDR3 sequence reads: CASSRAGGTGELFF. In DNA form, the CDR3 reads TGTGCCAGCAGTAGGGCGGGAGGGACCGGGGAGCTGTTTTTT.

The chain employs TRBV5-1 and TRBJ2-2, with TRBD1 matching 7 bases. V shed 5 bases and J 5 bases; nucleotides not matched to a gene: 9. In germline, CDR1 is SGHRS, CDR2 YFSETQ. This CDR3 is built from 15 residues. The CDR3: CASSSMTGSTGELFF. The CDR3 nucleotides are TGCGCCAGCAGTTCGATGACAGGGTCGACCGGGGAGCTGTTTTTT.

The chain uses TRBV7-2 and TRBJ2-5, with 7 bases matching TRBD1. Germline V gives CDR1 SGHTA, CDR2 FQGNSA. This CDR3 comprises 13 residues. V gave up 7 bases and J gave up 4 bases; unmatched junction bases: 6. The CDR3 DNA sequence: TGTGCCAGCAAACCGACAGGGATAGAGACCCAGTACTTC. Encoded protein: CASKPTGIETQYF.

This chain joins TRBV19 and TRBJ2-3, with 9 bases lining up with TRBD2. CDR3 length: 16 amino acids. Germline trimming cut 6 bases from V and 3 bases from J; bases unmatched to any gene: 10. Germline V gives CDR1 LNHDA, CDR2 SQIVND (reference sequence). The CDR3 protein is CASSKVPSGTTDTQYF. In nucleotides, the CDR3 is TGTGCCAGTAGCAAAGTTCCTAGCGGGACTACAGATACGCAGTATTTT.

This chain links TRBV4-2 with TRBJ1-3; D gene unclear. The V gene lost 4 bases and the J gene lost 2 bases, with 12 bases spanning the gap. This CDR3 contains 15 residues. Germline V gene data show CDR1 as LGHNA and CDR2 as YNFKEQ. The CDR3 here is CASSPVRYAGNTIYF. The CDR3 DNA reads TGTGCCAGCAGCCCCGTACGTTATGCTGGAAACACCATATATTTT.

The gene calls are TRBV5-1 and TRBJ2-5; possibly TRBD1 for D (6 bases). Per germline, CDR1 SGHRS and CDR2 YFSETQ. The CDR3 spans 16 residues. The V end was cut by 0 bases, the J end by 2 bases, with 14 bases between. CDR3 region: CASSLETGPGQETQYF. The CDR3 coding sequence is TGCGCCAGCAGCTTGGAAACAGGGCCAGGACAAGAGACCCAGTACTTC.

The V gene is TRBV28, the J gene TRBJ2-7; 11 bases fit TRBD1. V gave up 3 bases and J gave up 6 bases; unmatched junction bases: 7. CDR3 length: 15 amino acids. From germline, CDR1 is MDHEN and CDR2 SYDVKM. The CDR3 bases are TGTGCCAGCAGTTTCCTCGGACAGGGGGCTCCCGAGCAGTACTTC. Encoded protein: CASSFLGQGAPEQYF.

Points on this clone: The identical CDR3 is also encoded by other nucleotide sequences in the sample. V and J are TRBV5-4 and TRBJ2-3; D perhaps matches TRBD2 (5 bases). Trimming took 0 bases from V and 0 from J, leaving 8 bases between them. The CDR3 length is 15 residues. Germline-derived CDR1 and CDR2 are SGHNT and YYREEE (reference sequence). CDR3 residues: CASSLVSGSTDTQYF. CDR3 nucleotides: TGTGCCAGCAGCTTGGTGAGCGGTAGCACAGATACGCAGTATTTT.

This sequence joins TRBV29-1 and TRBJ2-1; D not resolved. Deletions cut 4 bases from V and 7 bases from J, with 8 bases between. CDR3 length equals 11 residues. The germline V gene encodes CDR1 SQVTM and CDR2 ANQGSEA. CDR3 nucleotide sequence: TGCAGCGTTGCCGTTGGGAATGAGCAGTTCTTC. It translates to CSVAVGNEQFF.

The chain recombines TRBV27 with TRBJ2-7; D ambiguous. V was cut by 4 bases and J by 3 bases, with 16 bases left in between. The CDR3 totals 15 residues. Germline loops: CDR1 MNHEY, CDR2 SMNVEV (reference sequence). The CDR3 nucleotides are TGTGCCAGCAGTTCTCGACCCAATTCGGACTACGAGCAGTACTTC. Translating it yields CASSSRPNSDYEQYF.

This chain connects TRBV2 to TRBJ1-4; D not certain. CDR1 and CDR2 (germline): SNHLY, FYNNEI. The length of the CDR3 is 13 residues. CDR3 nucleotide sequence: TGTGCAGCGGGCGGCGCAACTAATGAAAAACTGTTTTTT. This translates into CAAGGATNEKLFF.

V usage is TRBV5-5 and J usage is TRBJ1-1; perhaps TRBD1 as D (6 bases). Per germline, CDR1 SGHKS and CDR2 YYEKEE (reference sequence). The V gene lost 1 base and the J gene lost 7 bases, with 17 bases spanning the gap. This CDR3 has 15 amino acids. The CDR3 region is CASSLSPRGRDEAFF. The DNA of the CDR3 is TGTGCCAGCAGCTTGAGCCCCAGGGGACGGGATGAAGCTTTCTTT.

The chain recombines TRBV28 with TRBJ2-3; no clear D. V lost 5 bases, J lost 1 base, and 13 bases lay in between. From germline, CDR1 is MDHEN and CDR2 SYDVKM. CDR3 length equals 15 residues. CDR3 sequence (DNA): TGTGCCAGCAGTCCCCAGACCCGGGGCACAGATACGCAGTATTTT. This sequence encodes CASSPQTRGTDTQYF.

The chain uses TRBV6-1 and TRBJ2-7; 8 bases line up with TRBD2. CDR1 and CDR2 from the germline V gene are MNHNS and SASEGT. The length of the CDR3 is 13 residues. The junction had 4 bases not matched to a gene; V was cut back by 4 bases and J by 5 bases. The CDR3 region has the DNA TGTGCCAGCAGTGGGACTAGCTTACACGAGCAGTACTTC. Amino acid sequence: CASSGTSLHEQYF.

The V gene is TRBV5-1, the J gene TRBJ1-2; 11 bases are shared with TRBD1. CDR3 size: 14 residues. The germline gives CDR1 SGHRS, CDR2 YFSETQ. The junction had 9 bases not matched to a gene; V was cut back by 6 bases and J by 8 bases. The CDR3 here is CASTQGTGGVGYTF. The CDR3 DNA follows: TGCGCCAGCACTCAAGGGACAGGGGGAGTGGGCTACACCTTC.

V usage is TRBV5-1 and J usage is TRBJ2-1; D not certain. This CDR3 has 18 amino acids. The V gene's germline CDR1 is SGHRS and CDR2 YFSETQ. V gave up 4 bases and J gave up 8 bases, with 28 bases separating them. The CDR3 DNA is TGCGCCAGCAGCCACTCCCGGACCGGAACCGGCCAGAGAGATGAGCAGTTCTTC. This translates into CASSHSRTGTGQRDEQFF.

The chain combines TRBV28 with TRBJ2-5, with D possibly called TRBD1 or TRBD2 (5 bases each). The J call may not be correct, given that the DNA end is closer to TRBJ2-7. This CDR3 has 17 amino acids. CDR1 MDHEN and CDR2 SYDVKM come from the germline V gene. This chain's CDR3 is CASRLGTQPRSSYEQYF. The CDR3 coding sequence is TGTGCCAGCAGACTGGGGACCCAACCCAGAAGCAGCTACGAGCAGTACTTC.

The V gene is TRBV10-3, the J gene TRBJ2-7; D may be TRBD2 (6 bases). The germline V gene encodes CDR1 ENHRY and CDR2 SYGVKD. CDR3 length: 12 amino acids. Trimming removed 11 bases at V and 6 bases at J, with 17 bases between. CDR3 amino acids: CAPTVGGGEQYF. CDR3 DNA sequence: TGTGCCCCTACAGTGGGGGGTGGCGAGCAGTACTTC.

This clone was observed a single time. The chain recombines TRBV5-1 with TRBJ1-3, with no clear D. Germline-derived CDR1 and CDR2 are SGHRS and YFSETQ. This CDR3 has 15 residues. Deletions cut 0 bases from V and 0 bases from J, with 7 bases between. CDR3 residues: CASSLGHDSGNTIYF. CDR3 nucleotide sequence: TGCGCCAGCAGCTTGGGACACGACTCTGGAAACACCATATATTTT.

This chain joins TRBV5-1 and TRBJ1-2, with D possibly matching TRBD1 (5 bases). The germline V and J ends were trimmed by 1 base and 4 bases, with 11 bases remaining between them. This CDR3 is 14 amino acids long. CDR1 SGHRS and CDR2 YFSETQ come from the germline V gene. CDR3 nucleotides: TGCGCCAGCAGCTTGCAGACTGGGACCTATGGCTACACCTTC. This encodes CASSLQTGTYGYTF.

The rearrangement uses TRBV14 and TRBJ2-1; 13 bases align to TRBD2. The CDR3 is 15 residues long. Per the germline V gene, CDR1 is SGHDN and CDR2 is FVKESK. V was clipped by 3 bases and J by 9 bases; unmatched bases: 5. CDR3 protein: CASSQTSGRLIEQFF. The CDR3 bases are TGTGCCAGCAGCCAGACTAGCGGGAGGTTGATTGAGCAGTTCTTC. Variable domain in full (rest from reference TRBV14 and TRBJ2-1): EAGVTQFPSHSVIEKGQTVTLRCDPISGHDNLYWYRRVMGKEIKFLLHFVKESKQDESGMPNNRFLAERTGGTYSTLKVQPAELEDSGVYFCASSQTSGRLIEQFFGPGTRLTVL.